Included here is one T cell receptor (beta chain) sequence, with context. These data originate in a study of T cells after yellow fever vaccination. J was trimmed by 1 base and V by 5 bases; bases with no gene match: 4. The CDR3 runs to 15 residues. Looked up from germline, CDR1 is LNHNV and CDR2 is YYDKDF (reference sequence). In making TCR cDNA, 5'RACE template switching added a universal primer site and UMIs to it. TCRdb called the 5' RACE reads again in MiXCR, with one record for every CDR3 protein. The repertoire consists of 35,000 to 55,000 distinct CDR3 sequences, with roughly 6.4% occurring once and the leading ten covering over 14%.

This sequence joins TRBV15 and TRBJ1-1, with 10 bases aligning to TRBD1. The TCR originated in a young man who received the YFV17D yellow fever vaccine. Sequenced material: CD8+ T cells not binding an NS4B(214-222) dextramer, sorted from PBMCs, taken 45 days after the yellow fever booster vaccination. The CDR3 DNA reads TGTGCCACCAGCGACCGGGACAGGGGGAACACTGAAGCTTTCTTT. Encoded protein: CATSDRDRGNTEAFF.